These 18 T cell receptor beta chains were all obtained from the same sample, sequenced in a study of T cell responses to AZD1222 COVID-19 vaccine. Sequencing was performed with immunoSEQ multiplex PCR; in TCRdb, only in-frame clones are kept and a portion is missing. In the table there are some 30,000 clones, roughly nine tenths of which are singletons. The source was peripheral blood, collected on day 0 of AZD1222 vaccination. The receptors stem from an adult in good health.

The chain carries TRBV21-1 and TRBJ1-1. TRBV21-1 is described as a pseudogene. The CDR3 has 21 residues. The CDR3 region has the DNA TGTGCCAGCAGCGGGAGAGAGATGATCCGAGAGGGCGAAAAGGGCGACACTGAAGCTTTCTTT. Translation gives CASSGREMIREGEKGDTEAFF.

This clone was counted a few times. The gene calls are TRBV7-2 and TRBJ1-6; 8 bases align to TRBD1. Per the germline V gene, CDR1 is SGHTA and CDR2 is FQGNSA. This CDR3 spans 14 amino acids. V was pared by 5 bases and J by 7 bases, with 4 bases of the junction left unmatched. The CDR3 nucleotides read TGTGCCAGCAGCCGGGACAGGATGAATTCACCCCTCCACTTT. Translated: CASSRDRMNSPLHF.

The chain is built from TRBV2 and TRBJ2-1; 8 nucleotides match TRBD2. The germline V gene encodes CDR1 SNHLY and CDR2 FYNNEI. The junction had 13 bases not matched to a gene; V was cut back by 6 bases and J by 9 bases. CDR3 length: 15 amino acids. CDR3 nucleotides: TGTGCCAGCAGAACCTTTAGCGGCCGGGGGGGTGAGCAGTTCTTC. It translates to CASRTFSGRGGEQFF. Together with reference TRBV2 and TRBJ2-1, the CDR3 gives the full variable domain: EPEVTQTPSHQVTQMGQEVILRCVPISNHLYFYWYRQILGQKVEFLVSFYNNEISEKSEIFDDQFSVERPDGSNFTLKIRSTKLEDSAMYFCASRTFSGRGGEQFFGPGTRLTVL.

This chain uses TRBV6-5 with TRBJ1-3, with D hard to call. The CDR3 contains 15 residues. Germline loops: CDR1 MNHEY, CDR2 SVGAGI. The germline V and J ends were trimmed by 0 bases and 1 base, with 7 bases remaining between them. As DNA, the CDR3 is TGTGCCAGCAGTTACTCAGGGTTGTCTGGAAACACCATATATTTT. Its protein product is CASSYSGLSGNTIYF.

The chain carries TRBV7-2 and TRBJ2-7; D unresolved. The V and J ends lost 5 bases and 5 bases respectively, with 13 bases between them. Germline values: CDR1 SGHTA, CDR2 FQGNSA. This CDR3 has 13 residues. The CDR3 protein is CASSAFGRNEQYF. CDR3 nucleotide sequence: TGTGCCAGCAGCGCATTTGGTAGGAACGAGCAGTACTTC.

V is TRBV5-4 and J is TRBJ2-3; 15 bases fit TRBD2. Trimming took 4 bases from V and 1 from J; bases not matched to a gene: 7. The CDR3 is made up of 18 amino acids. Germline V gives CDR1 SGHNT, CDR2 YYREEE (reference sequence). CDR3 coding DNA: TGTGCCAGCAGCCAACCGGGACTAGCGGGGGGCGGCACAGATACGCAGTATTTT. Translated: CASSQPGLAGGGTDTQYF.

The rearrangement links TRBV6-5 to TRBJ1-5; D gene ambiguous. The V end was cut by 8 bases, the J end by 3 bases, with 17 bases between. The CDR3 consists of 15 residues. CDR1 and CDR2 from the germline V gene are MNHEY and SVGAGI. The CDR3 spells CASSTSGRSNQPQHF. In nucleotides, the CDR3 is TGTGCCAGCTCAACGTCCGGCAGATCCAATCAGCCCCAGCATTTT.

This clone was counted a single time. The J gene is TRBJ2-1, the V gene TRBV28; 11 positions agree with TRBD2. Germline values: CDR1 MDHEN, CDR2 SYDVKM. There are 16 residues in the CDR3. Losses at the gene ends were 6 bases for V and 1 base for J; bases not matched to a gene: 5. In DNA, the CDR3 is TGTGCCAGCAGCACTAGCGGGGGTTGGTCCTACAATGAGCAGTTCTTC. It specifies CASSTSGGWSYNEQFF.

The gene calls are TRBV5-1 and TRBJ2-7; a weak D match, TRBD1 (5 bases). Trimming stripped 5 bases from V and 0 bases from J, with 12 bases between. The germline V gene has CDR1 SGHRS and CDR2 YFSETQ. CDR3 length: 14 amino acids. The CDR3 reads CASSLGANSYEQYF. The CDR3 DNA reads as TGCGCCAGCAGTTTAGGGGCAAACTCCTACGAGCAGTACTTC.

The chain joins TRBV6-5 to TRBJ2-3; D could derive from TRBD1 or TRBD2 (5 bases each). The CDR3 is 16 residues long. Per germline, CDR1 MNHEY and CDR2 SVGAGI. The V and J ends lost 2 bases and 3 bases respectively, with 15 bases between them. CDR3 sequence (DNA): TGTGCCAGCAGTTACGGGGACCTGAGGGCGACAGATACGCAGTATTTT. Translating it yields CASSYGDLRATDTQYF.

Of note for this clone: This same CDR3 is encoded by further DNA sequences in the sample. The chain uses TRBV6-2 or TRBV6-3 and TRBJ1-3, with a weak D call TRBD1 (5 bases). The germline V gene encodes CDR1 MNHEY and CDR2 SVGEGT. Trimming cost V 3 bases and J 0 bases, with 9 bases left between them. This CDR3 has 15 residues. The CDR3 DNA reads TGTGCCAGCAGTTATACCGGGGGCTCTGGAAACACCATATATTTT. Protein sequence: CASSYTGGSGNTIYF.

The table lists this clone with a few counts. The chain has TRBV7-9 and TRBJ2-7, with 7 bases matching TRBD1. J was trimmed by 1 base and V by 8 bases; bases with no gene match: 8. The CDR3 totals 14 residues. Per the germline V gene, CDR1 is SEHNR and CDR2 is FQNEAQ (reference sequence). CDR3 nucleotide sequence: TGTGCCAGCGCCAGGGACAGTTCTTCCTACGAGCAGTACTTC. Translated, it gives CASARDSSSYEQYF.

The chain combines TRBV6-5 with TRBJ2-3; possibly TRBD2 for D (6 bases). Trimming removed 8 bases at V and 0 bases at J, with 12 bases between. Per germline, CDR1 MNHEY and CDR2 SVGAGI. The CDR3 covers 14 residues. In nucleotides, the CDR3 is TGTGCCAGCGGGTGGAGGGGAAGCACAGATACGCAGTATTTT. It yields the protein CASGWRGSTDTQYF.

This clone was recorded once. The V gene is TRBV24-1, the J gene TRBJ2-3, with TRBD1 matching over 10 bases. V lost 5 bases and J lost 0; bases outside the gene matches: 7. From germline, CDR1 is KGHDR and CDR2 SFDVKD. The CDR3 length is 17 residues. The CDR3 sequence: CATSGTTGGLSTDTQYF. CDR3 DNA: TGTGCCACCAGTGGGACGACAGGGGGCCTTAGCACAGATACGCAGTATTTT.

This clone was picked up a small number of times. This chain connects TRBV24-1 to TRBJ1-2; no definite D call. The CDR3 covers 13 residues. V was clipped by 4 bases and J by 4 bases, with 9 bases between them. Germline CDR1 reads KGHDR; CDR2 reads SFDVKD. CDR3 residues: CATSDRRGYGYTF. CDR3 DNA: TGTGCCACCAGTGACAGACGGGGCTATGGCTACACCTTC.

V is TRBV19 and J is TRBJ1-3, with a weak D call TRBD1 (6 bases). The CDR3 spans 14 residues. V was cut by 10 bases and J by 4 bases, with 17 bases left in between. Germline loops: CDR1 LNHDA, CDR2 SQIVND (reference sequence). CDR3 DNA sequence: TGTGCCACCCATATCACAGGGCCCGGAAACACCATATATTTT. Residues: CATHITGPGNTIYF.

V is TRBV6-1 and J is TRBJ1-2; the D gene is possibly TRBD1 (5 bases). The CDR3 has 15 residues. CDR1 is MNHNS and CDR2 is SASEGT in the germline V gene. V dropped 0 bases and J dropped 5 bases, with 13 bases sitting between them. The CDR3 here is CASSEASGGVYGYTF. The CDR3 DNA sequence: TGTGCCAGCAGTGAAGCCAGCGGAGGGGTGTATGGCTACACCTTC.

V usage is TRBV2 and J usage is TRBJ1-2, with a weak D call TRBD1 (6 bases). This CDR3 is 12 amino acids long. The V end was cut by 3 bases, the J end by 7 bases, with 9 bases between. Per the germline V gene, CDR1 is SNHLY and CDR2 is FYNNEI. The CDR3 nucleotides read TGTGCCAGCAGTGAGGTACAGGGTGGCTACACCTTC. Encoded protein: CASSEVQGGYTF.